What follows are 15 T cell receptor beta chains derived from one specimen sequenced in a study of Graves' ophthalmopathy and Graves' hyperthyroidism (dated by TCRdb to the late 2010s). Instrument on record: Illumina HiSeq 2000. TCR beta CDR3 regions were amplified from RNA transcripts for repertoire sequencing. The first round of RT-PCR was done with HTBI primers and the Qiagen OneStep RT-PCR kit, and was followed by a second round of multiplex PCR, then size selection and purification. The public sequencing data were trimmed at Q25 with fastp and processed into clonotypes with MiXCR by TCRdb, which kept only in-frame beta chains. Merged by CDR3 protein, the rows form single entries marked with the most common genes and DNA. Across this sample there are around 600,000 distinct CDR3 sequences, with more than 40% seen only once. Of the sample, roughly 3% is held by the ten largest clones. The sample taken for sequencing was peripheral blood. The receptors stem from an adult man with Graves' ophthalmopathy.

The V and J genes are TRBV7-2 and TRBJ1-1, with D unclear. Germline-derived CDR1 and CDR2 are SGHTA and FQGNSA. The CDR3 extends over 14 amino acids. V lost 1 base, J lost 7 bases, and 13 bases lay in between. The CDR3 spells CASSLELGSYEAFF. CDR3 DNA sequence: TGTGCCAGCAGCTTAGAATTGGGCTCCTATGAAGCTTTCTTT.

The V gene is TRBV12-5, the J gene TRBJ2-7; maybe TRBD2 (6 bases). Germline CDR1 is LGHNT and CDR2 is FRNRAP. V lost 5 bases and J lost 5, with 13 bases in between. This CDR3 has 13 residues. The CDR3 bases are TGTGCTAGTGGTGAGGGTGGAGGGAACGAGCAGTACTTC. Its translation is CASGEGGGNEQYF.

As concerns this clonotype: A read error is possible here, since a much larger clone lies one base away. V usage is TRBV20-1 and J usage is TRBJ2-7, with 12 bases that match TRBD2. The better agreement between TRBJ2-5 and the DNA end casts doubt on the J call. Looked up from germline, CDR1 is DFQATT and CDR2 is SNEGSKA (reference sequence). The CDR3 length is 13 residues. The CDR3 reads CSAQGLAGETQYF. CDR3 bases: TGCAGTGCTCAGGGACTAGCGGGAGAGACCCAGTACTTC.

This clonotype was recorded a few times. The CDR3 reads CASSLEGFKVTGELFF. CDR3 DNA sequence: TGTGCCAGCAGCTTGGAAGGTTTTAAGGTCACCGGGGAGCTGTTTTTT. The chain recombines TRBV5-4 with TRBJ2-2; D remains ambiguous. CDR3 size: 16 residues. Germline-derived CDR1 and CDR2 are SGHNT and YYREEE (reference sequence). V lost 0 bases to trimming and J lost 4 bases, with 13 bases between them.

The gene calls are TRBV7-2 and TRBJ1-2; maybe TRBD1 (5 bases). CDR1 and CDR2 (germline): SGHTA, FQGNSA. The CDR3 loop spans 13 amino acids. V was trimmed by 1 base and J by 6 bases, leaving 9 bases between them. The CDR3 region is CASSLVGDHGYTF. In DNA form, the CDR3 reads TGTGCCAGCAGCTTAGTGGGGGACCATGGCTACACCTTC.

This clonotype was counted at least ten times. The V and J genes are TRBV7-2 and TRBJ1-1; D is undetermined. CDR3 size: 13 residues. Trimming stripped 3 bases from V and 11 bases from J, with 16 bases between. CDR1 and CDR2 (germline): SGHTA, FQGNSA. The CDR3 here is CASSLGINREAFF. The CDR3, as DNA: TGTGCCAGCAGCTTGGGTATAAATAGGGAGGCTTTCTTT. Supplemented by reference TRBV7-2 and TRBJ1-1, the full variable domain reads GAGVSQSPSNKVTEKGKDVELRCDPISGHTALYWYRQSLGQGLEFLIYFQGNSAPDKSGLPSDRFSAERTGGSVSTLTIQRTQQEDSAVYLCASSLGINREAFFGQGTRLTVV.

With regard to this clonotype: This sequence may be a read error, since a much larger clone differs from it by one base. This likely comes from a read error, as the CDR3 has no conserved phenylalanine or tryptophan at its end. The J gene is TRBJ1-1, the V gene TRBV7-3; D gene uncertain. The CDR3 extends over 13 amino acids. Trimming shortened V by 6 bases and J by 1 base, and 9 bases separated the two germline ends. Germline CDR1 SGHTA, CDR2 FQGTGA. CDR3 region: CASRPARNTEAFL. Written as DNA, the CDR3 is TGTGCCAGCAGGCCCGCGAGGAACACTGAAGCTTTCCTT.

V is TRBV15 and J is TRBJ2-7, with 8 bases aligning to TRBD1. CDR1 and CDR2 (germline): LNHNV, YYDKDF (reference sequence). Trimming cost V 8 bases and J 5 bases; bases outside gene matches: 26. CDR3 length: 19 residues. CDR3 coding DNA: TGTGCCACCTCTGAAAAAGGCGTGGAATCGACAGGGGTTAAGCACGAGCAGTACTTC. Translated, it gives CATSEKGVESTGVKHEQYF.

This clonotype was seen only once. The V gene is TRBV10-3, the J gene TRBJ2-5; possibly TRBD2 for D (6 bases). The CDR3 is made up of 12 amino acids. Germline-derived CDR1 and CDR2 are ENHRY and SYGVKD. Trimming shortened V by 6 bases and J by 5 bases, and 10 bases separated the two germline ends. DNA of the CDR3: TGTGCCATCAGGCCAGGGAGGGAGACCCAGTACTTC. The encoded protein is CAIRPGRETQYF.

This clonotype was found many times. This rearrangement joins TRBV29-1 to TRBJ2-5; the D gene is possibly TRBD1 (5 bases). Germline CDR1 is SQVTM and CDR2 is ANQGSEA. The CDR3 covers 13 residues. Trimming removed 7 bases from V and 2 bases from J, with 14 bases in between. The CDR3, as DNA: TGCAGCGCCGCCCGCGGACAACAAGAGACCCAGTACTTC. Its translation is CSAARGQQETQYF.

This clonotype was recorded at least ten times. This rearrangement joins TRBV19 to TRBJ1-1; D not certain. CDR3 length equals 14 residues. Trimming removed 6 bases from V and 0 bases from J, with 11 bases in between. Germline CDR1 LNHDA, CDR2 SQIVND (reference sequence). CDR3 amino acids: CASRTSEMNTEAFF. The DNA of the CDR3 is TGTGCCAGTAGAACCAGTGAAATGAACACTGAAGCTTTCTTT.

With regard to this clonotype: Being one base from a much bigger clone, this may be a read error. The chain recombines TRBV20-1 with TRBJ2-5, with a weak D call TRBD2 (6 bases). This CDR3 has 16 residues. Between the trimmed V and J ends, which lost 1 base and 2 bases, there was a span of 17 bases. Germline values: CDR1 DFQATT, CDR2 SNEGSKA (reference sequence). The CDR3 DNA sequence: TGCAGTGCTAGAGGGCAAGCCGGGACTGAGCAAGAGACCCAGTACTTC. This sequence encodes CSARGQAGTEQETQYF.

The J gene is TRBJ2-5, the V gene TRBV15, with TRBD1 matching 7 bases. The CDR3 covers 15 residues. Per the germline V gene, CDR1 is LNHNV and CDR2 is YYDKDF (reference sequence). The V and J ends lost 5 bases and 11 bases, in that order; junction bases with no gene match: 17. The CDR3 DNA sequence: TGTGCCACCAGCGAACCGGGACAGCCCTCGAATGAGCAGTACTTC. Residues: CATSEPGQPSNEQYF.

This clonotype was seen more than once but under ten times. A much larger clone differs by one base, so this may be a read error. The chain couples TRBV7-8 to TRBJ1-1; D not resolved. The CDR3 length is 15 residues. Trimming left V 2 bases short and J 4 bases short, with 14 bases between. Germline CDR1 is SGHVS and CDR2 is FQNEAQ. CDR3 DNA sequence: TGTGCCAGCAGCTTATTGCCGGCGATGGCCACTGAAGCTTTCTTT. Translated: CASSLLPAMATEAFF. The whole variable domain, remainder taken from reference TRBV7-8 and TRBJ1-1, is GAGVSQSPRYKVAKRGQDVALRCDPISGHVSLFWYQQALGQGPEFLTYFQNEAQLDKSGLPSDRFFAERPEGSVSTLKIQRTQQEDSAVYLCASSLLPAMATEAFFGQGTRLTVV.

The V gene is TRBV29-1, the J gene TRBJ1-2; D not resolved. This CDR3 is built from 12 residues. The V end was cut by 6 bases, the J end by 4 bases, with 12 bases between. Germline CDR1 and CDR2: SQVTM and ANQGSEA. The CDR3 bases are TGCAGCGTCGCTACAGAGGGCTATGGCTACACCTTC. Translated: CSVATEGYGYTF.